What follows describes a single T cell receptor beta chain. Looked up from germline, CDR1 is MDHEN and CDR2 is SYDVKM. The CDR3 sequence is 14 residues long. The V segment lost 6 bases and the J segment 2 bases; nucleotides outside the gene matches: 3. This sample was included in a study of technical replicates of blood from a handful of donors. Profiling relied on immunoSEQ multiplex PCR, and the TCRdb table lists in-frame clones only, not all of them. This sample has fewer than 100,000 clones, with about 89% found just once. The chain carries TRBV28 and TRBJ1-3; the match to TRBD1 covers 8 bases. The TCR comes from a human donor in good health. Input material: T cells isolated from PBMCs. In nucleotides, the CDR3 is TGTGCCAGCAGAGAGACAGGGGCTGGAAACACCATATATTTT. Its translation is CASRETGAGNTIYF.